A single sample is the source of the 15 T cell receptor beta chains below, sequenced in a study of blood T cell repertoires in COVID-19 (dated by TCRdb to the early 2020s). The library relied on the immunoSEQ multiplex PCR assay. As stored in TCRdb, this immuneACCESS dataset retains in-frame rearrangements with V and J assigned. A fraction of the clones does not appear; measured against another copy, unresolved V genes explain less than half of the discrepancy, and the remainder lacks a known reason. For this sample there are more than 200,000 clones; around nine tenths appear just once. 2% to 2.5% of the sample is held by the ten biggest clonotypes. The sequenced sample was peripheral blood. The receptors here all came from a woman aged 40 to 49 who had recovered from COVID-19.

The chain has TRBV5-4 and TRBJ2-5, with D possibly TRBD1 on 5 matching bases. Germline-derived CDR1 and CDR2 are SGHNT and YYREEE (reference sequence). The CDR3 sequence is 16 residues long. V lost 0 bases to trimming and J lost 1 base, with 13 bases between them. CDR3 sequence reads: CASSLDWQGPQETQYF. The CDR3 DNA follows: TGTGCCAGCAGCTTGGATTGGCAGGGTCCCCAAGAGACCCAGTACTTC.

CDR3 coding DNA: TGTGCCAGCACTTTATCCAACCGGGGGAACAATGAGCAGTTCTTC. Amino acids: CASTLSNRGNNEQFF. This chain joins TRBV6-5 and TRBJ2-1, with D perhaps TRBD2 (6 bases). The V gene's germline CDR1 is MNHEY and CDR2 SVGAGI. The CDR3 contains 15 residues. Deletions cut 7 bases from V and 5 bases from J, with 18 bases between.

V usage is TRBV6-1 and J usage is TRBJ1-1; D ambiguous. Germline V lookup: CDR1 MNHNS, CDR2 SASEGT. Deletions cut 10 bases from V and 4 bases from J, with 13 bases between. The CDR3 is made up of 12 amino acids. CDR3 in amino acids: CATTPEGTEAFF. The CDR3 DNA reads TGTGCCACCACTCCGGAGGGCACTGAAGCTTTCTTT.

The CDR3 loop is CASSTTGLDTDTQYF. In DNA, the CDR3 is TGTGCCAGCAGCACGACGGGACTTGACACAGATACGCAGTATTTT. The V gene is TRBV13, the J gene TRBJ2-3; possibly TRBD2 for D (6 bases). Germline V gene sequence: CDR1 PRHDT, CDR2 FYEKMQ (reference sequence). The CDR3 has 15 amino acids. Deletions cut 5 bases from V and 2 bases from J, with 14 bases between.

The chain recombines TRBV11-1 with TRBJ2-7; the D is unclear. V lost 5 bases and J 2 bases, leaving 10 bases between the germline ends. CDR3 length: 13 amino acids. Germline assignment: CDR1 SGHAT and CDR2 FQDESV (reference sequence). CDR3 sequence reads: CASSPVGTYEQYF. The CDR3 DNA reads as TGTGCCAGCAGCCCCGTCGGTACCTACGAGCAGTACTTC.

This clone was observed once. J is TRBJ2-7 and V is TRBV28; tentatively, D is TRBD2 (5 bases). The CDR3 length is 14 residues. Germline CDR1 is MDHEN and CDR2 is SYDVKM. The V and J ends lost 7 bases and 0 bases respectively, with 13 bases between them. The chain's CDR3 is CASTRPSISYEQYF. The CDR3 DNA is TGTGCCAGCACGCGTCCTAGCATCTCCTACGAGCAGTACTTC.

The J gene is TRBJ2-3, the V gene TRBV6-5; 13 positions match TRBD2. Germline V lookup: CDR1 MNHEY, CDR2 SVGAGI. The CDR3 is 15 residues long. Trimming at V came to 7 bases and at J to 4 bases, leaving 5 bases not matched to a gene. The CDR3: CASTTSGGASDTQYF. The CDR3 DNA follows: TGTGCCAGCACTACTAGCGGGGGGGCCTCAGATACGCAGTATTTT.

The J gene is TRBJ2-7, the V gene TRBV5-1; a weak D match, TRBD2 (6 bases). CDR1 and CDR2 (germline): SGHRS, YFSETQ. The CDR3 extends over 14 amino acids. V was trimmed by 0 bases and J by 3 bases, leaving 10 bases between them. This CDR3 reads CASSLGGTLYEQYF. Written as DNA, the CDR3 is TGCGCCAGCAGCTTGGGGGGGACTCTCTACGAGCAGTACTTC.

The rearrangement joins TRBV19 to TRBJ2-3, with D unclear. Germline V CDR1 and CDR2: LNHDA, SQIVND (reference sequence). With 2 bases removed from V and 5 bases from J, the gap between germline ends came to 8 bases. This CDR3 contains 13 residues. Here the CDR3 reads CASSITRGDTQYF. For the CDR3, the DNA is TGTGCCAGTAGTATAACCCGCGGAGATACGCAGTATTTT. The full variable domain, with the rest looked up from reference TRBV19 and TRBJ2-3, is DGGITQSPKYLFRKEGQNVTLSCEQNLNHDAMYWYRQDPGQGLRLIYYSQIVNDFQKGDIAEGYSVSREKKESFPLTVTSAQKNPTAFYLCASSITRGDTQYFGPGTRLTVL.

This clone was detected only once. For the CDR3, the DNA is TGTGCCAGCAGCGCCCAGGAGGGGGGGACAGGCCATTATAGCAATCAGCCCCAGCATTTT. Translating gives CASSAQEGGTGHYSNQPQHF. This sequence joins TRBV9 and TRBJ1-5; TRBD1 matches 8 bases. V was clipped by 3 bases and J by 0 bases; unmatched bases: 17. Germline V CDR1 and CDR2: SGDLS, YYNGEE. The CDR3 is 20 residues long.

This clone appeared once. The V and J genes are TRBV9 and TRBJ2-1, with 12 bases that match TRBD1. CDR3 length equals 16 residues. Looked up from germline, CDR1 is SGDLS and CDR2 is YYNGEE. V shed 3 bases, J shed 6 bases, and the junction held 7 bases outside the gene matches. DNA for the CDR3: TGTGCCAGCAGCGGAAACCGGGACAGGGGGCGCAATGAGCAGTTCTTC. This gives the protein CASSGNRDRGRNEQFF. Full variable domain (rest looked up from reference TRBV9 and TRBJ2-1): DSGVTQTPKHLITATGQRVTLRCSPRSGDLSVYWYQQSLDQGLQFLIQYYNGEERAKGNILERFSAQQFPDLHSELNLSSLELGDSALYFCASSGNRDRGRNEQFFGPGTRLTVL.

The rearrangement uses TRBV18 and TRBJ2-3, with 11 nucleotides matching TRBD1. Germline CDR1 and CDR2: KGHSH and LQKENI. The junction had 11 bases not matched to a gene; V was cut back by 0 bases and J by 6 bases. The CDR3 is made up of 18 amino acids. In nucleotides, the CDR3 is TGTGCCAGCTCACCACCGTTTTTGGGACAGGGGGAGCGGGATACGCAGTATTTT. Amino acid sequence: CASSPPFLGQGERDTQYF.

DNA for the CDR3: TGCGCCAGCCAGGAGGGGAGCCAAGAGACCCAGTACTTC. Its translation: CASQEGSQETQYF. This chain connects TRBV5-1 to TRBJ2-5; D may be TRBD2 (6 bases). Trimming shortened V by 7 bases and J by 1 base, and 11 bases separated the two germline ends. CDR3 length: 13 amino acids. Germline values: CDR1 SGHRS, CDR2 YFSETQ.

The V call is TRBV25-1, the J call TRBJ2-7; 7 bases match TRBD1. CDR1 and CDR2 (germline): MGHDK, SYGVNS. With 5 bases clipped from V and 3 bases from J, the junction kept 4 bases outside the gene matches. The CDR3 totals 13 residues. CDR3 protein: CASSWDSLYEQYF. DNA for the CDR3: TGTGCCAGCAGTTGGGACAGCCTCTACGAGCAGTACTTC.

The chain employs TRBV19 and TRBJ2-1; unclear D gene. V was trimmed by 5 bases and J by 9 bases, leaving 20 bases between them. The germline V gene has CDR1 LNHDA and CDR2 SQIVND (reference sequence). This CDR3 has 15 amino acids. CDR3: CASSLRLLSLGEQFF. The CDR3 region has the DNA TGTGCCAGTAGTCTCAGACTCCTCTCCCTGGGTGAGCAGTTCTTC.